This T cell receptor (beta chain) was found in a study of T cell responses to AZD1222 COVID-19 vaccine. Libraries were prepared by immunoSEQ multiplex PCR; TCRdb keeps only in-frame clonotypes and omits some of them. Counted here are 150,000 to 200,000 clones, about 90% occurring once; the ten biggest clones make up under 1.5%. CDR3 size: 14 residues. Germline lookup yields CDR1 GTSNPN and CDR2 SVGIG (reference sequence). V shed 4 bases and J shed 3 bases, with 13 bases lying between them. This TCR derives from an adult who received the AZD1222 COVID-19 vaccine. This specimen was peripheral blood, taken 28 days after the second AZD1222 dose. The rearrangement uses TRBV30 and TRBJ1-5; a weak D match, TRBD1 (5 bases). CDR3 in amino acids: CAWTQGGINQPQHF. Written as DNA, the CDR3 is TGTGCCTGGACCCAGGGAGGGATCAATCAGCCCCAGCATTTT.